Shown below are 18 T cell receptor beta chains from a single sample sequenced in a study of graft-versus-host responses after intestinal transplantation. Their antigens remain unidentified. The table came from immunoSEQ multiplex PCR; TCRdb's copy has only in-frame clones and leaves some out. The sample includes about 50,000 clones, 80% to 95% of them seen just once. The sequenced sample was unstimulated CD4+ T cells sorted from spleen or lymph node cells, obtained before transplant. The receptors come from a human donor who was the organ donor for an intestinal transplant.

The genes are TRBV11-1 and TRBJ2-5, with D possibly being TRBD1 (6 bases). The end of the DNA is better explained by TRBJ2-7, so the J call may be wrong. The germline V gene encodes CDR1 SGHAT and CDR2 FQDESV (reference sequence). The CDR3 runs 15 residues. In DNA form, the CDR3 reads TGTGCCAGCAGCTTAGCAGGGGGTATTACCTACGAGCAGTACTTC. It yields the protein CASSLAGGITYEQYF.

CDR3 residues: CASAQTSGRALRSSYEQYF. CDR3 nucleotides: TGTGCCAGCGCACAGACTAGCGGGAGGGCCCTTAGGAGCTCCTACGAGCAGTACTTC. This sequence joins TRBV18 and TRBJ2-7, with TRBD2 matching 14 bases. After removal of 8 bases from V and 0 bases from J, the junction contained 15 bases not matched to a gene. From germline, CDR1 is KGHSH and CDR2 LQKENI. The CDR3 is made up of 19 amino acids.

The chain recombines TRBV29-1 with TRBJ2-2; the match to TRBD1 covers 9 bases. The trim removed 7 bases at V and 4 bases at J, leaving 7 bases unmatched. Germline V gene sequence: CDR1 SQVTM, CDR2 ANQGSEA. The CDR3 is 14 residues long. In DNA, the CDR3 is TGCAGCGCATCTCCACAGGGGGCCACCGGGGAGCTGTTTTTT. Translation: CSASPQGATGELFF.

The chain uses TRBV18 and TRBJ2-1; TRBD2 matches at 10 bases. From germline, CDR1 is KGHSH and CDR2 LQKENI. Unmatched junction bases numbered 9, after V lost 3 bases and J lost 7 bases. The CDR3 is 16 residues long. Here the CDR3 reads CASSPQGGLAKNEQFF. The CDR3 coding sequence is TGTGCCAGCTCACCCCAGGGGGGACTAGCGAAGAATGAGCAGTTCTTC.

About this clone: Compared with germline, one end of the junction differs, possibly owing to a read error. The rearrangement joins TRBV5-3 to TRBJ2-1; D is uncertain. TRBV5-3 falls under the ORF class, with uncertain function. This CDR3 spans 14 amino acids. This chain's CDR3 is CASSLDLSDNEQFF. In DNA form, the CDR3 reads TGTGCCAGCAGCTTGGACCTATCGGACAATGAGCAGTTCTTC.

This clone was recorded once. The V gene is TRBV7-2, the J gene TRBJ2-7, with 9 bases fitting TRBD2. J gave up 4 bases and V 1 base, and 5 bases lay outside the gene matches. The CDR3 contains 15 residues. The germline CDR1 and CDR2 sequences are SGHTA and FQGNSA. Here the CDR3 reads CASSLVAGEGYEQYF. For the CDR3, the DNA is TGTGCCAGCAGCTTAGTAGCGGGAGAGGGGTACGAGCAGTACTTC.

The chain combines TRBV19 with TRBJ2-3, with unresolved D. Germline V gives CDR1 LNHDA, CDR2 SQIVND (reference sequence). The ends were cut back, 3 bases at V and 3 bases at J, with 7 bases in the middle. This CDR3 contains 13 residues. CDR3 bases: TGTGCCAGTAGTATCCCAAAGACAGATACGCAGTATTTT. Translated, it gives CASSIPKTDTQYF.

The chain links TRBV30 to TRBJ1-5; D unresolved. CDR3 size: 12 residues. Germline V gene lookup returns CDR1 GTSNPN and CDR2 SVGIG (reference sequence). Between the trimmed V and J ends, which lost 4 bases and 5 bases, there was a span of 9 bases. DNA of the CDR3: TGTGCCTGGAACAGAGAGTATCAGCCCCAGCATTTT. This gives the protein CAWNREYQPQHF.

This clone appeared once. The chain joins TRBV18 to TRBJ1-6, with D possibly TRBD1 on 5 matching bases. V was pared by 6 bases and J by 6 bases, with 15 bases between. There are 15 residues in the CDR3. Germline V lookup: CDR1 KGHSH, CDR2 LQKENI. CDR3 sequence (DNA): TGTGCCAGCTCGTCCCAGGGAGGGTTTAATTCACCCCTCCACTTT. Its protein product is CASSSQGGFNSPLHF.

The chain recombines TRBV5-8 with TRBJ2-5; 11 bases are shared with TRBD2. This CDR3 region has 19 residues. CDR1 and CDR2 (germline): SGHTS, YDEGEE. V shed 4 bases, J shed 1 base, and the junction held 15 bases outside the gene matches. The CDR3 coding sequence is TGTGCCAGCAGCCACAGTTATGGACTAGCGGGTAGCTCCCAAGAGACCCAGTACTTC. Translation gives CASSHSYGLAGSSQETQYF. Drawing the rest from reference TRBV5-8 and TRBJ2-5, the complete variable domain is EAGVTQSPTHLIKTRGQQATLRCSPISGHTSVYWYQQALGLGLQFLLWYDEGEERNRGNFPPRFSGRQFPNYSSELNVNALELEDSALYLCASSHSYGLAGSSQETQYFGPGTRLLVL.

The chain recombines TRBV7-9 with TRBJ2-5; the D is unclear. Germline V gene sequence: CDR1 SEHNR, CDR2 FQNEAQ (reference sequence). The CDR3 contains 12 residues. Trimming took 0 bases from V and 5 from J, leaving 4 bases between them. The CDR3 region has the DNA TGTGCCAGCAGCTTAGCGTGGGAGACCCAGTACTTC. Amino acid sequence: CASSLAWETQYF.

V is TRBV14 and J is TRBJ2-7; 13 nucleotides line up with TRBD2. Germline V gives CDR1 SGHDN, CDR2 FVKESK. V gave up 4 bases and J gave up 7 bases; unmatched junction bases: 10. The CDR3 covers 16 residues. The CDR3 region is CASSPLPGLAGTEQYF. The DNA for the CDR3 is TGTGCCAGCAGCCCTCTCCCGGGACTAGCGGGAACTGAGCAGTACTTC. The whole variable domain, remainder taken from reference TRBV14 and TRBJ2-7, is EAGVTQFPSHSVIEKGQTVTLRCDPISGHDNLYWYRRVMGKEIKFLLHFVKESKQDESGMPNNRFLAERTGGTYSTLKVQPAELEDSGVYFCASSPLPGLAGTEQYFGPGTRLTVT.

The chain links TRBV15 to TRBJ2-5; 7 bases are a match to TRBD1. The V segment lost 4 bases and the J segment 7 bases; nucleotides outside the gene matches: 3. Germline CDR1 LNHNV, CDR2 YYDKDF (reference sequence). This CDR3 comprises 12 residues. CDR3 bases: TGTGCCACCAGCACACCAGGGGGGACCCAGTACTTC. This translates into CATSTPGGTQYF.

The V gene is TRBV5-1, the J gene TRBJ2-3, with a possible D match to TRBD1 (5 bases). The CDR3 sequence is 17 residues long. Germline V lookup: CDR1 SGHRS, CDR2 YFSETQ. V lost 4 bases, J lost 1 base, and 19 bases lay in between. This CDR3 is CASSIDSERLGTDTQYF. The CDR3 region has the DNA TGCGCCAGCAGCATCGACAGCGAGAGGTTGGGCACAGATACGCAGTATTTT.

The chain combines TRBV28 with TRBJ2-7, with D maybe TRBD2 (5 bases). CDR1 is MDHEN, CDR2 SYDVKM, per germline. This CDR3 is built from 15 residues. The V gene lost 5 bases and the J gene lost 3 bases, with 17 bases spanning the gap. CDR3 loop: CASSDGSRFFYEQYF. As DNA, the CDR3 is TGTGCCAGCAGTGATGGGAGCCGTTTTTTCTACGAGCAGTACTTC.

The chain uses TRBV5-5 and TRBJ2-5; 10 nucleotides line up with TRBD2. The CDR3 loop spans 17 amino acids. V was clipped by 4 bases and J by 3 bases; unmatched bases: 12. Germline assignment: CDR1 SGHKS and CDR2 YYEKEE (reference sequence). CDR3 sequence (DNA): TGTGCCAGCAGCCGACCCATGAGCGGGAGGGGGAAAGAGACCCAGTACTTC. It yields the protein CASSRPMSGRGKETQYF.

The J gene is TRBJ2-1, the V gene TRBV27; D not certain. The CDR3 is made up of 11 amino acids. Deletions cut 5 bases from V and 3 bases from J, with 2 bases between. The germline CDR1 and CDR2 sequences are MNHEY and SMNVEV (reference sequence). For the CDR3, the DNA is TGTGCCAGCAGTCGCTACAATGAGCAGTTCTTC. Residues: CASSRYNEQFF.

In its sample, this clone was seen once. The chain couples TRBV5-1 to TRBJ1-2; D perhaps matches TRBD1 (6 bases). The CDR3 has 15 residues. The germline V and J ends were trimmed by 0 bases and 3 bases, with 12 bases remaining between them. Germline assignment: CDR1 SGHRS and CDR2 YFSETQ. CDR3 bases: TGCGCCAGCAGCTTGGCGGGGGCGCGGGACTATGGCTACACCTTC. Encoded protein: CASSLAGARDYGYTF.